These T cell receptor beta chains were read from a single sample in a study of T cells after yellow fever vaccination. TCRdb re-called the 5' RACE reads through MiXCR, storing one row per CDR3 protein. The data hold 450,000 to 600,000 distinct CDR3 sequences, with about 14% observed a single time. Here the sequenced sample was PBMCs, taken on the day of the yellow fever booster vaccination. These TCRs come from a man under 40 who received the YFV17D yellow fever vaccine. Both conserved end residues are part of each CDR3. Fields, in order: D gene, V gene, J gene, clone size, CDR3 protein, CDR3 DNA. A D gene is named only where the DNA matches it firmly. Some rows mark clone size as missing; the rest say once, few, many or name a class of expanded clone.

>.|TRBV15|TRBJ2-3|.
CATKTGGTDTQYF
TGTGCCACCAAGACAGGAGGCACAGATACGCAGTATTTT
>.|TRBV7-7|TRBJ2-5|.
CASPPEQEETQYF
TGTGCTAGCCCCCCCGAGCAGGAAGAGACCCAGTACTTC
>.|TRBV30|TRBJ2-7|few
CAWHTGTTSYEQYF
TGTGCTTGGCACACCGGGACAACCTCCTACGAGCAGTACTTC
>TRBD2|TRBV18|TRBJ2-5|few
CASSPRSRLTSGLQETQYF
TGTGCCAGCTCACCTAGGAGCAGGTTGACTAGCGGACTCCAAGAGACCCAGTACTTC
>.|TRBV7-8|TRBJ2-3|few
CASSLNPAWQYF
TGTGCCAGCAGCTTAAATCCGGCTTGGCAGTATTTT
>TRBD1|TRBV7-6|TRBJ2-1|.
CASSFQLLTGGDYNEQFF
TGTGCCAGCAGCTTCCAACTATTGACAGGGGGCGACTACAATGAGCAGTTCTTC
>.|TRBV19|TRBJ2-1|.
CASSIVGDPRGNEQFF
TGTGCCAGTAGTATAGTGGGAGACCCCCGGGGCAATGAGCAGTTCTTC
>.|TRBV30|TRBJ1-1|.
CAWIGSSGVGTEAFF
TGTGCCTGGATCGGCTCATCGGGAGTGGGGACTGAAGCTTTCTTT
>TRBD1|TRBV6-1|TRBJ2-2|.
CASSSPLRQGRAGELFF
TGTGCCAGCAGCTCGCCCCTCCGACAGGGTCGGGCCGGGGAGCTGTTTTTT
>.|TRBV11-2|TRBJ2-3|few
CASRFGPGADTQYF
TGTGCCAGCAGATTCGGCCCCGGGGCAGATACGCAGTATTTT
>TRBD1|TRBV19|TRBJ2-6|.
CASVDRAGANVLTF
TGTGCCAGTGTGGACAGGGCTGGGGCCAACGTCCTGACTTTC
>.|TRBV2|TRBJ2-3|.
CASEGSPGDTQYF
TGTGCCAGCGAGGGCTCCCCCGGAGATACGCAGTATTTT
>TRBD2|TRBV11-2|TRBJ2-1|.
CASSSRTSGMEGGSYNEQFF
TGTGCCAGCAGCTCCCGGACTAGCGGGATGGAGGGGGGATCCTACAATGAGCAGTTCTTC